Below are 21 T cell receptor beta chains sequenced from a single sample in a study of T cells in Graves' hyperthyroidism and ophthalmopathy. Amplification yielded TCR beta CDR3 regions, with RNA transcripts as the source. HTBI primers were the set used in a first-round RT-PCR of the TCR CDR3. TCRdb ran MiXCR on the multiplex PCR reads and lists one entry per CDR3 protein. Of about 250,000 distinct CDR3 sequences listed, around 20% are singletons. The sequencing input was blood. The source of these receptors is a man aged 25-40 years with Graves' ophthalmopathy.

The rearrangement uses TRBV20-1 and TRBJ2-1, with 10 bases that match TRBD2. After removal of 4 bases from V and 9 bases from J, the junction contained 9 bases not matched to a gene. From germline, CDR1 is DFQATT and CDR2 SNEGSKA (reference sequence). The CDR3 loop spans 14 amino acids. The CDR3 sequence: CSATIPRLAGEQFF. CDR3 in DNA: TGCAGTGCTACAATACCCCGACTAGCGGGTGAGCAGTTCTTC.

This clonotype was counted a few times. V gene TRBV6-1 combines with J gene TRBJ2-1, with 10 bases that match TRBD1. The CDR3 is 15 amino acids. The V and J ends lost 5 bases and 6 bases, in that order; junction bases with no gene match: 7. CDR1 and CDR2 from the germline V gene are MNHNS and SASEGT. This CDR3 reads CASSSAGTGVNEQFF. DNA for the CDR3: TGTGCCAGCAGTAGCGCCGGGACAGGGGTCAATGAGCAGTTCTTC.

This clonotype was picked up many times. The J gene is TRBJ2-5, the V gene TRBV3-1; D unclear. CDR1 and CDR2 (germline): LGHDT, YNNKEL (reference sequence). The CDR3 sequence is 12 residues long. The V end was cut by 1 base, the J end by 5 bases, with 5 bases between. Here the CDR3 reads CASSQGRETQYF. As DNA, the CDR3 is TGTGCCAGCAGCCAAGGCAGGGAGACCCAGTACTTC.

This clonotype was counted only a few times. A much larger clone lies a single base off, so this may be a read error. The rearrangement joins TRBV6-1 to TRBJ1-5; 9 bases map to TRBD1. The junction had 13 bases not matched to a gene; V was cut back by 8 bases and J by 8 bases. CDR1 and CDR2 from the germline V gene are MNHNS and SASEGT. The CDR3 is 15 residues long. The DNA of the CDR3 is TGTGCCAGCGCCGAGCTAGGGACAGGGACAAAGCCCCAGCATTTT. Protein product: CASAELGTGTKPQHF.

This clonotype was detected only a few times. The chain carries TRBV28 and TRBJ2-2, with no clear D. The CDR3 is made up of 14 amino acids. Germline CDR1 reads MDHEN; CDR2 reads SYDVKM. V lost 3 bases to trimming and J lost 6 bases, with 11 bases between them. The CDR3 protein is CASSFWVGSGELFF. The CDR3 bases are TGTGCCAGCAGTTTTTGGGTGGGGTCCGGGGAGCTGTTTTTT.

In its sample, this clonotype was seen many times. J is TRBJ1-1 and V is TRBV3-1, with TRBD1 as a possible D gene (6 bases). The V and J ends lost 4 bases and 1 base respectively, with 7 bases between them. Germline V gene lookup returns CDR1 LGHDT and CDR2 YNNKEL (reference sequence). This CDR3 spans 13 amino acids. CDR3 protein: CASSRTANTEAFF. The CDR3 DNA follows: TGTGCCAGCAGCCGGACAGCGAACACTGAAGCTTTCTTT.

This chain connects TRBV15 to TRBJ1-6; no firm D call. Trimming took off 9 bases at V and 5 bases at J, with 11 bases between the two ends. This CDR3 has 13 amino acids. CDR1 LNHNV and CDR2 YYDKDF come from the germline V gene (reference sequence). The CDR3 DNA reads as TGTGCCACGACCGCACAAGATAATTCACCCCTCCACTTT. Its protein product is CATTAQDNSPLHF.

This clonotype came up many times. The chain couples TRBV7-8 to TRBJ2-7, with TRBD2 matching 10 bases. The CDR3 is made up of 15 amino acids. The junction had 10 bases not matched to a gene; V was cut back by 5 bases and J by 6 bases. From germline, CDR1 is SGHVS and CDR2 FQNEAQ. The CDR3 spells CASSPTSGAIGEQYF. CDR3 nucleotides: TGTGCCAGCAGCCCAACTAGCGGGGCCATTGGCGAGCAGTACTTC.

There are many counts of this clonotype. The chain links TRBV24-1 to TRBJ2-1, with 8 positions matching TRBD2. Germline CDR1 KGHDR, CDR2 SFDVKD. The CDR3 consists of 14 residues. Unmatched junction bases numbered 4, after V lost 4 bases and J lost 6 bases. CDR3 sequence reads: CATSEVAGSNEQFF. CDR3 DNA sequence: TGTGCCACCAGTGAAGTAGCGGGATCCAATGAGCAGTTCTTC.

The genes are TRBV5-1 and TRBJ1-6; TRBD1 matches at 10 bases. The trim removed 0 bases at V and 7 bases at J, leaving 1 base unmatched. CDR1 and CDR2 from the germline V gene are SGHRS and YFSETQ. This CDR3 is built from 15 residues. The CDR3 loop is CASSLGGQGNSPLHF. The CDR3 DNA reads TGCGCCAGCAGCTTGGGGGGACAGGGGAATTCACCCCTCCACTTT.

The sample holds a few counts of this clonotype. The CDR3, as DNA: TGTGCCAGCAGTGTCGGGTTAGATACGCAGTATTTT. It encodes CASSVGLDTQYF. The genes are TRBV6-1 and TRBJ2-3; D gene ambiguous. CDR1 and CDR2 (germline): MNHNS, SASEGT. The V gene lost 4 bases and the J gene lost 5 bases, with 7 bases spanning the gap. This CDR3 is built from 12 residues.

This chain joins TRBV11-2 and TRBJ1-1; 10 bases align to TRBD1. From germline, CDR1 is SGHAT and CDR2 FQNNGV. The CDR3 spans 16 residues. Trimming took 1 base from V and 4 from J; bases not matched to a gene: 6. The chain's CDR3 is CASSLVTGQGSTEAFF. CDR3 nucleotides: TGTGCCAGCAGCTTAGTAACGGGACAGGGGAGCACTGAAGCTTTCTTT.

This clonotype was seen more than once but under ten times. One junction end does not reproduce the germline sequence, and a read error may be involved. The rearrangement uses TRBV18 and TRBJ2-5; 8 positions agree with TRBD1. CDR1 and CDR2 (germline): KGHSH, LQKENI. This CDR3 has 15 amino acids. The CDR3 nucleotides are TGTGCCAGCCCACCAAGACAGGGGTGGAGCGAGACCCAGTACTTC. Protein product: CASPPRQGWSETQYF.

The chain employs TRBV27 and TRBJ2-1, with TRBD2 matching over 10 bases. Germline CDR1 MNHEY, CDR2 SMNVEV (reference sequence). The CDR3 is 17 amino acids. V was clipped by 7 bases and J by 7 bases; unmatched bases: 16. The CDR3 DNA reads TGTGCCAGCAATACACTCCAGCGGGAGGGAAGGAGGAATGAGCAGTTCTTC. It specifies CASNTLQREGRRNEQFF.

The V gene is TRBV20-1, the J gene TRBJ1-1, with a possible D match to TRBD1 (6 bases). Germline V lookup: CDR1 DFQATT, CDR2 SNEGSKA (reference sequence). The CDR3 is made up of 14 amino acids. V gave up 0 bases and J gave up 3 bases, with 11 bases separating them. The CDR3 loop is CSARDPRGDTEAFF. For the CDR3, the DNA is TGCAGTGCTAGAGATCCTAGGGGGGACACTGAAGCTTTCTTT.

This clonotype was counted only a few times. The V and J genes are TRBV6-1 and TRBJ2-7; tentatively, D is TRBD1 (5 bases). The CDR3 is 16 residues long. Looked up from germline, CDR1 is MNHNS and CDR2 is SASEGT. V was pared by 5 bases and J by 3 bases, with 20 bases between. In DNA, the CDR3 is TGTGCCAGCAGTCCCCTGACGGGCAGGGTGGTCTACGAGCAGTACTTC. This sequence encodes CASSPLTGRVVYEQYF.

In this sample, this clonotype turned up a few times. The J gene is TRBJ2-4, the V gene TRBV12-3 or TRBV12-4; D gene unclear. V was clipped by 2 bases and J by 0 bases, with 8 bases between them. The CDR3 contains 15 residues. This chain's CDR3 is CASSLRRLAKNIQYF. In DNA form, the CDR3 reads TGTGCCAGCAGTTTACGCAGATTAGCCAAAAACATTCAGTACTTC.

This clonotype was detected ten times or more. V gene TRBV7-8 combines with J gene TRBJ2-1; D remains unclear. Looked up from germline, CDR1 is SGHVS and CDR2 is FQNEAQ. Trimming removed 5 bases at V and 9 bases at J, with 26 bases between. This CDR3 comprises 17 residues. CDR3 sequence: CASSQRILSAHHSEQFF. DNA for the CDR3: TGTGCCAGCAGCCAACGAATTCTGAGCGCCCATCACAGTGAGCAGTTCTTC.

This clonotype has ten or more counts. The V call is TRBV5-1, the J call TRBJ2-1; 11 bases align to TRBD2. The CDR3 covers 17 residues. Per germline, CDR1 SGHRS and CDR2 YFSETQ. The V and J ends lost 3 bases and 8 bases, in that order; junction bases with no gene match: 13. DNA of the CDR3: TGCGCCAGCAGCTGGCCCCCCACTAGCGGGAGAAGCCATGAGCAGTTCTTC. Protein product: CASSWPPTSGRSHEQFF.

In its sample, this clonotype was seen a few times. The chain employs TRBV5-1 and TRBJ2-1, with D tentatively TRBD1 or TRBD2 (5 bases each). The V and J ends lost 0 bases and 9 bases respectively, with 16 bases between them. Germline CDR1 and CDR2: SGHRS and YFSETQ. The CDR3 is made up of 15 amino acids. CDR3 DNA sequence: TGCGCCAGCAGCTTGGCGGCAGGGACCCCGGTTGAGCAGTTCTTC. Its protein is CASSLAAGTPVEQFF. The variable domain in full, with the rest retrieved from reference TRBV5-1 and TRBJ2-1, is KAGVTQTPRYLIKTRGQQVTLSCSPISGHRSVSWYQQTPGQGLQFLFEYFSETQRNKGNFPGRFSGRQFSNSRSEMNVSTLELGDSALYLCASSLAAGTPVEQFFGPGTRLTVL.

The V gene is TRBV24-1, the J gene TRBJ2-1; maybe TRBD1 (7 bases). The CDR3 covers 13 residues. Germline V gene lookup returns CDR1 KGHDR and CDR2 SFDVKD. V lost 8 bases and J lost 7, with 14 bases in between. CDR3 nucleotide sequence: TGTGCCACCAAGGGGGCAGGAGGGAATGAGCAGTTCTTC. This gives the protein CATKGAGGNEQFF.